What follows is one T cell receptor beta chain and its context. Its antigen remains unknown. A read error may produce the germline difference seen at one junction end. The data originate from a study of cytomegalovirus exposure and HLA in healthy donors. Study-level results: When analyzed later, a missense DCLRE1C variant was found to be linked to TCR beta V- and J-gene trimming. Several of the most significant clusters were apparently associated with common viral pathogens in a later analysis.

Researchers ran the PCR with 60 Vbeta and 13 Jbeta primers. Data came from immunoSEQ multiplex PCR; TCRdb stores just in-frame clones and leaves some out. Of roughly 120,000 clones listed, 81% are singletons. The germline CDR1 and CDR2 sequences are SEHNR and FQNEAQ (reference sequence). The CDR3 has 15 amino acids. Sequenced material: PBMCs. This receptor was obtained from a woman between 25 and 40 years old in good health and CMV-seronegative. The chain links TRBV7-9 to TRBJ2-5; a possible D gene is TRBD1 (5 bases). The CDR3: CSSSLSAGRRETQYF. For the CDR3, the DNA is TGTTCCAGCAGCTTAAGCGCAGGGCGGAGAGAGACCCAGTACTTC.